This passage covers 9 T cell receptor beta chains from one sample sequenced in a study of CD8+ T cells in alopecia areata. The sample's treatment: oral pan-JAK inhibitor, 5-10 mg twice daily. After isolation, RNA underwent reverse transcription to generate cDNA as the sequencing template. Profiled with immunoSEQ multiplex PCR; TCRdb holds only in-frame clones, not every one. The sample shows under 250,000 clones, 50% to 70% of them seen only once. This sample comprised CD4+ T cells sorted from blood, obtained at week 4, from a patient treated with tofacitinib. All receptors derive from a human donor with alopecia areata.

The rearrangement joins TRBV30 to TRBJ1-2; no firm D call. CDR1 is GTSNPN, CDR2 SVGIG, per germline (reference sequence). V lost 5 bases and J 2 bases, leaving 15 bases between the germline ends. The CDR3 totals 14 residues. CDR3 sequence (DNA): TGTGCCTGGGACAACCTTCGGGGAAACTATGGCTACACCTTC. Translating it yields CAWDNLRGNYGYTF.

J is TRBJ2-3 and V is TRBV2; the match to TRBD2 covers 11 bases. CDR1 and CDR2 from the germline V gene are SNHLY and FYNNEI. After removal of 5 bases from V and 4 bases from J, the junction contained 5 bases not matched to a gene. CDR3 length equals 15 residues. The CDR3 nucleotides are TGTGCCAGCAGTCTTCTAGCGGGGGGATCAGATACGCAGTATTTT. Amino acid sequence: CASSLLAGGSDTQYF.

This clone was observed a few times. This chain links TRBV7-9 with TRBJ2-3; possible D gene TRBD2, 5 bases. This CDR3 comprises 13 residues. Per germline, CDR1 SEHNR and CDR2 FQNEAQ (reference sequence). Between the trimmed V and J ends, which lost 0 bases and 8 bases, there was a span of 9 bases. CDR3 sequence: CASSLADRGTQYF. In DNA form, the CDR3 reads TGTGCCAGCAGCTTAGCGGACCGGGGTACGCAGTATTTT.

The CDR3 loop reads CSVEGFGVNEQFF. CDR3 nucleotide sequence: TGCAGCGTTGAAGGTTTTGGGGTGAATGAGCAGTTCTTC. V gene TRBV29-1 combines with J gene TRBJ2-1; D is uncertain. V gave up 1 base and J gave up 7 bases, with 11 bases separating them. Germline loops: CDR1 SQVTM, CDR2 ANQGSEA. CDR3 length: 13 residues.

CDR3 loop: CAWSGTGVGEQYF. Written as DNA, the CDR3 is TGTGCCTGGAGTGGAACAGGGGTGGGCGAGCAGTACTTC. The J gene is TRBJ2-7, the V gene TRBV30, with 7 bases matching TRBD1. The CDR3 is 13 residues long. The J segment lost 6 bases and the V segment lost 1 base, leaving 6 bases of the junction unmatched. The germline V gene has CDR1 GTSNPN and CDR2 SVGIG (reference sequence).

Only a few counts were recorded for this clone. The V and J genes are TRBV18 and TRBJ2-1, with no clear D. Trimming stripped 3 bases from V and 10 bases from J, with 19 bases between. This CDR3 comprises 15 residues. The germline V gene has CDR1 KGHSH and CDR2 LQKENI. This chain's CDR3 is CASSPPAKPASEQFF. In nucleotides, the CDR3 is TGTGCCAGCTCACCCCCGGCGAAACCCGCTTCGGAGCAGTTCTTC.

This clone occurred a few times. The chain is built from TRBV6-1 and TRBJ2-1; TRBD2 might be the D (5 bases). V lost 4 bases, J lost 2 bases, and 12 bases lay in between. This CDR3 has 15 amino acids. CDR1 and CDR2 from the germline V gene are MNHNS and SASEGT. The CDR3 bases are TGTGCCAGCAGTGCGCTCACGGGGACCTACAATGAGCAGTTCTTC. Amino acid sequence: CASSALTGTYNEQFF.

The genes are TRBV6-5 and TRBJ2-7, with 9 nucleotides matching TRBD1. V was pared by 5 bases and J by 4 bases, with 9 bases of the junction left unmatched. Germline assignment: CDR1 MNHEY and CDR2 SVGAGI. The CDR3 has 15 amino acids. The CDR3 protein is CASSRSGTGSYEQYF. CDR3 DNA: TGTGCCAGCAGTCGAAGCGGGACAGGGTCGTACGAGCAGTACTTC.

The rearrangement joins TRBV4-3 to TRBJ2-5; D is uncertain. This CDR3 is 14 amino acids long. Germline V gene data show CDR1 as LGHNA and CDR2 as YSLEER. The V and J ends lost 0 bases and 5 bases respectively, with 10 bases between them. CDR3 in DNA: TGCGCCAGCAGCCAAGAAGCACGTTGGGAGACCCAGTACTTC. Encoded protein: CASSQEARWETQYF.